The sample holds a few counts of the clone carrying this TCR beta chain. TCRbeta library construction was performed incorporating unique molecular identifiers. Via MiXCR, TCRdb re-called the PCR reads, giving one row per CDR3 protein. The sample holds 350,000 to 400,000 distinct CDR3 sequences, around 21% seen once. This sample was included in a study of T-cell reconstitution after alpha-beta-depleted transplantation in children. The CDR3 sequence is 14 residues long. V trimming: 2 bases; J trimming: 7 bases; junction bases outside the gene matches: 6. CDR1 is DFQATT and CDR2 is SNEGSKA in the germline V gene (reference sequence).

The chain carries TRBV20-1 and TRBJ2-2, with 8 bases lining up with TRBD2. This specimen was PBMCs from the stem cell graft donor, taken from the stem cell graft. This receptor was obtained from a human donor who donated a stem cell graft to a child with acute myeloid leukemia. CDR3 amino acids: CSARHGRVNGELFF. CDR3 DNA sequence: TGCAGTGCTAGACACGGGAGGGTAAACGGGGAGCTGTTTTTT.